These 16 T cell receptor beta chains were sequenced from one sample in a study of blood T cell repertoires in COVID-19. Sequenced by immunoSEQ multiplex PCR; TCRdb stores in-frame clones only, minus some. The table has some 60,000 clones, approximately 86% seen once; the top ten hold more than 1%. Input material: peripheral blood. The receptors here all came from a man between 65 and 79 years old with acute or convalescent COVID-19.

V is TRBV21-1 and J is TRBJ2-1; the table gives TRBD2 as D, unverified against the DNA. TRBV21-1 is reported as a pseudogene. This CDR3 comprises 15 residues. The CDR3 region has the DNA TGTGCCAGCACCGGTAGCGGGAGGGGCTCCAATGAGCAGTTCTTC. Translation: CASTGSGRGSNEQFF.

V gene TRBV5-1 combines with J gene TRBJ1-1; D ambiguous. The germline V gene has CDR1 SGHRS and CDR2 YFSETQ. With 4 bases removed from V and 2 bases from J, the gap between germline ends came to 18 bases. CDR3 length equals 16 residues. CDR3 nucleotide sequence: TGCGCCAGCAGCGACCTTAGGAGAAAAGAAAACACTGAAGCTTTCTTT. Protein product: CASSDLRRKENTEAFF.

This clone appeared a few times. The chain recombines TRBV28 with TRBJ2-7; D may be TRBD2 (5 bases). Germline assignment: CDR1 MDHEN and CDR2 SYDVKM. Between the trimmed V and J ends, which lost 8 bases and 6 bases, there was a span of 11 bases. The CDR3 loop spans 11 amino acids. CDR3 sequence: CASDTAGEQYF. The CDR3 region has the DNA TGTGCCAGCGATACGGCGGGCGAGCAGTACTTC.

J is TRBJ1-3 and V is TRBV5-1, with a weak D call TRBD1 (6 bases). The V end was cut by 3 bases, the J end by 0 bases, with 10 bases between. The length of the CDR3 is 15 residues. Germline V gene sequence: CDR1 SGHRS, CDR2 YFSETQ. CDR3 bases: TGCGCCAGCAGCTCCCAAGGGGGCTCTGGAAACACCATATATTTT. Translation gives CASSSQGGSGNTIYF.

J is TRBJ2-7 and V is TRBV10-3; a weak D match, TRBD1 (5 bases). Germline loops: CDR1 ENHRY, CDR2 SYGVKD. CDR3 length equals 12 residues. Trimming pared 6 bases from V and 3 bases from J, leaving 9 bases between. The CDR3: CAIRTDSYEQYF. The CDR3 DNA reads TGTGCCATCAGAACCGACAGCTACGAGCAGTACTTC.

The J gene is TRBJ2-3, the V gene TRBV2; D may be TRBD2 (6 bases). Trimming stripped 6 bases from V and 6 bases from J, with 25 bases between. This CDR3 is built from 17 residues. Per the germline V gene, CDR1 is SNHLY and CDR2 is FYNNEI. For the CDR3, the DNA is TGTGCCAGCAGCCCCGGTGTGATTTCTAGCGTAATGGATACGCAGTATTTT. Translating gives CASSPGVISSVMDTQYF.

The chain has TRBV5-1 and TRBJ2-2, with 7 bases matching TRBD1. The CDR3 length is 14 residues. Trimming removed 4 bases from V and 5 bases from J; junction bases left unmatched: 5. Germline V gene sequence: CDR1 SGHRS, CDR2 YFSETQ. The CDR3 loop reads CASSRTGGTGELFF. CDR3 DNA sequence: TGCGCCAGCAGCAGGACAGGCGGGACCGGGGAGCTGTTTTTT.

The rearrangement links TRBV12-3 or TRBV12-4 to TRBJ1-2; 8 nucleotides line up with TRBD1. The CDR3 length is 12 residues. Trimming took 5 bases from V and 11 from J; bases not matched to a gene: 7. CDR3 nucleotides: TGTGCCAGCAGTGTTGGGACAGGTCGTTACACCTTC. Amino acid sequence: CASSVGTGRYTF.

This clone came up once. The chain carries TRBV11-2 and TRBJ1-3; the D is unclear. The length of the CDR3 is 14 residues. Between the trimmed V and J ends, which lost 1 base and 2 bases, there was a span of 6 bases. Germline-derived CDR1 and CDR2 are SGHAT and FQNNGV. CDR3 sequence: CASSLGSPGNTIYF. CDR3 nucleotide sequence: TGTGCCAGCAGCTTAGGGAGTCCTGGAAACACCATATATTTT.

The rearrangement uses TRBV23-1 and TRBJ2-5, with D unresolved. TRBV23-1 is an ORF, and what it does is uncertain. Trimming left V 6 bases short and J 7 bases short, with 3 bases between. There are 9 residues in the CDR3. CDR3 coding DNA: TGCGCCAGCAGCCGGACCCAGTACTTC. Its protein is CASSRTQYF.

The chain has TRBV30 and TRBJ2-4; D not certain. Between the trimmed V and J ends, which lost 0 bases and 0 bases, there was a span of 9 bases. Germline CDR1 GTSNPN, CDR2 SVGIG (reference sequence). CDR3 size: 15 residues. DNA for the CDR3: TGTGCCTGGAGTGTGACTGGTTTAGCCAAAAACATTCAGTACTTC. It translates to CAWSVTGLAKNIQYF.

The gene calls are TRBV2 and TRBJ1-3; the D gene is possibly TRBD1 (5 bases). The CDR3 is made up of 16 amino acids. From germline, CDR1 is SNHLY and CDR2 FYNNEI. V lost 6 bases, J lost 0 bases, and 15 bases lay in between. The CDR3 reads CASSQRQRTSGNTIYF. CDR3 coding DNA: TGTGCCAGCAGCCAACGACAGCGAACCTCTGGAAACACCATATATTTT.

In DNA, the CDR3 is TGTGCCAGCAGCCAACCGGGAGGTATAGGGAAGAATGAGCAGTTCTTC. Translating it yields CASSQPGGIGKNEQFF. V usage is TRBV3-1 (or the pseudogene TRBV3-2) and J usage is TRBJ2-1, with 7 positions matching TRBD2. With 2 bases clipped from V and 7 bases from J, the junction kept 11 bases outside the gene matches. Germline CDR1 and CDR2: LGHDT and YNNKEL (reference sequence). The CDR3 totals 16 residues.

The chain recombines TRBV5-4 with TRBJ2-3; TRBD1 matches at 7 bases. This CDR3 is built from 13 residues. Germline loops: CDR1 SGHNT, CDR2 YYREEE (reference sequence). V lost 4 bases and J lost 4; bases outside the gene matches: 3. The CDR3 reads CASSRDSSDTQYF. The CDR3 coding sequence is TGTGCCAGCAGCCGGGACAGTTCAGATACGCAGTATTTT.

The sample holds one count of this clone. The V gene is TRBV14, the J gene TRBJ2-3; 8 bases line up with TRBD1. V shed 4 bases and J 4 bases; nucleotides not matched to a gene: 4. Germline V CDR1 and CDR2: SGHDN, FVKESK. The CDR3 has 14 residues. As DNA, the CDR3 is TGTGCCAGCAGCCTGACAGGGGCCCCAGATACGCAGTATTTT. This gives the protein CASSLTGAPDTQYF.

The CDR3 loop reads CASSQDGTSYGYTF. CDR3 sequence (DNA): TGTGCCAGCAGCCAAGACGGGACAAGCTATGGCTACACCTTC. This chain uses TRBV14 with TRBJ1-2; D is perhaps TRBD1 (6 bases). CDR3 length: 14 residues. Germline V lookup: CDR1 SGHDN, CDR2 FVKESK. Trimming removed 0 bases at V and 4 bases at J, with 9 bases between.